This section outlines one T cell receptor beta chain sequence together with its context. This clonotype was detected many times. Its recognized antigen is unknown. One base away there is no much larger clone; base qualities are not given. The sample's treatment or condition label is to be understood as: live attenuated yellow fever vaccine strain. At each blood-draw timepoint, two biological replicates of bulk PBMCs were obtained. PBMCs were isolated from peripheral blood using a standard Ficoll-Paque protocol. TriZol was used to extract RNA from bulk PBMCs, CD4 and CD8 fractions, and dextramer-positive and dextramer-negative fractions. The instrument was an Illumina NovaSeq 6000. TCR cDNA was synthesized by 5'RACE template switching, which introduced a universal primer site and unique molecular identifiers. Priming for cDNA synthesis came from both the TCR alpha and TCR beta constant segments. Library amplification used two PCR steps, and the second PCR step added sample barcodes and sequencing adapters. Sequencing of libraries was done on Illumina HiSeq 2500 (2x100 bp) or NovaSeq (2x150 bp). The study's own analysis went as follows. Demultiplexing of reads and collapsing into UMI consensus sequences were performed with MIGEC, and V(D)J alignment was carried out with MiXCR. Clonotypes responding to the vaccine were identified with edgeR on replicate PBMC samples, with the criteria of FDR below 0.01 and a log2 fold change above 5 up to day 15. Bulk clonotypes were assigned CD4 or CD8 identity according to which sequenced CD4 or CD8 repertoire held them at higher abundance. TCRdb ran its own pipeline on the public reads, namely fastp trimming at Q25 and MiXCR clone calling, and kept in-frame beta chains. Each entry merges the rows of one CDR3 protein and shows their most common DNA and genes. The V and J calls here are based on TCRdb, not the publication. The sample table records some 250,000 distinct CDR3 sequences; more than 3.5% of these occur just once. Around a fifth of the sample is taken by the ten largest.

Trimming takes 0 bases from V and 2 bases from J, and the germline ends sit 11 bases apart. The cysteine opens and the valine closes a CDR3 of 15 amino acids. The retained sequence is limited to the CDR3, 45 bases, with the frame set at the first base. The germline V gene specifies MGHRA as CDR1 and YSYEKL as CDR2. These data are taken from a study of T cells after yellow fever vaccination (dated by TCRdb to between 2019 and 2020). For the wider study: Libraries from fractions with low cell numbers were prepared with the SMART-Seq v4 Ultra Low Input RNA kit. Bulk TCR alpha and beta repertoires were sequenced longitudinally to track T-cell clones before and after primary and booster YFV17D yellow fever vaccination. Two healthy male donors, one aged 18 to 30 and one aged 30 to 40 years, made up the cohort. Blood samples were taken at several timepoints before and after primary and secondary immunization, and bulk PBMC replicates and cell subsets were isolated.

The paper's findings and limits, for the study overall: After the booster, most of the clones that had expanded following primary vaccination were detected again (roughly 97% of CD4 and roughly 90% of CD8), which suggests that memory was broadly maintained. A small share of clonotypes was detected in both CD4 and CD8 compartments, with the overlap likely arising from convergent recombination. Compared with the primary T-cell response, the secondary T-cell response was faster but weaker, reaching its peak on day 5 rather than on day 15. Computational filtering was required because FACS-sorted repertoires could contain abundant contaminating clonotypes from the bulk population. Because the study included only a couple of donors, the extent to which the findings can be generalized is limited.

The rearranged segments are TRBV4-1 and TRBJ2-7; the D gene cannot be named for sure. This TCR was sampled from a man in his late teens or twenties who received the YFV17D yellow fever vaccine. The sample in question was PBMCs, obtained 15 days after the yellow fever booster vaccination. The CDR3 region: CASSQEELRTYEQYV. The bases read TGCGCCAGCAGCCAAGAGGAGTTGCGCACCTACGAGCAGTACGTC.